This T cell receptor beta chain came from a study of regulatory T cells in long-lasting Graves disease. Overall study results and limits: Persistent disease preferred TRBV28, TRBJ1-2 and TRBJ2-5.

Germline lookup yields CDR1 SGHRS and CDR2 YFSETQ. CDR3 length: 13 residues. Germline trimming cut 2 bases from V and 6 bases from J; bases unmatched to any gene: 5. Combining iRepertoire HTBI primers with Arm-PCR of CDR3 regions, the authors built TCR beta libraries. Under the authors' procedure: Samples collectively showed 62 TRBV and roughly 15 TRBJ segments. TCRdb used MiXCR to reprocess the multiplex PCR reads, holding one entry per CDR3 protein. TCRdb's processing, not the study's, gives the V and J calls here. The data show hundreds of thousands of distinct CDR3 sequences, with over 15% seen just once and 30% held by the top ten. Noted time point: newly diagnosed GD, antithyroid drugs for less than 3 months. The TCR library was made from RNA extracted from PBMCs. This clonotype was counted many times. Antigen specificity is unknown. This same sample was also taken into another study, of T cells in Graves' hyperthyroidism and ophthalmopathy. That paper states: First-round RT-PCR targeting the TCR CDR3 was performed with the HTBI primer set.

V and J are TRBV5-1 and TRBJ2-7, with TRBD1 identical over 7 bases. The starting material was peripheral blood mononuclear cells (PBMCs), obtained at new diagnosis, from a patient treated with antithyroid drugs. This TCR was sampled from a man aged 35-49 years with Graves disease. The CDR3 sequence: CASSFWDRSEQYF. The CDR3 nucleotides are TGCGCCAGCAGCTTCTGGGACAGAAGCGAGCAGTACTTC.